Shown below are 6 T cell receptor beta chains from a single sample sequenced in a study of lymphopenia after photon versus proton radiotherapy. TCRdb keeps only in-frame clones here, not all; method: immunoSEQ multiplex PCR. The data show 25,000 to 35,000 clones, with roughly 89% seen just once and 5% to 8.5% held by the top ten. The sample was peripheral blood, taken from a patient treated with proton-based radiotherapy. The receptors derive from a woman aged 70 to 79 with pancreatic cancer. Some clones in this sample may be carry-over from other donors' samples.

The CDR3 DNA reads TGTGCCAGCAGCCAAGTGGGGAGAGCCGGGGAGCTGTTTTTT. Its translation is CASSQVGRAGELFF. This chain links TRBV14 with TRBJ2-2, with TRBD2 as a possible D gene (5 bases). CDR1 is SGHDN, CDR2 FVKESK, per germline. V gave up 1 base and J gave up 6 bases, with 9 bases separating them. This CDR3 is 14 amino acids long.

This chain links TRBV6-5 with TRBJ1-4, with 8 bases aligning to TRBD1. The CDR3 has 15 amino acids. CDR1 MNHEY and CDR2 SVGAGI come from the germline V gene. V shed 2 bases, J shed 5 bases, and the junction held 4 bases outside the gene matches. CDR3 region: CASSYGQGANEKLFF. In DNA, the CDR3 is TGTGCCAGCAGTTACGGGCAGGGGGCGAATGAAAAACTGTTTTTT.

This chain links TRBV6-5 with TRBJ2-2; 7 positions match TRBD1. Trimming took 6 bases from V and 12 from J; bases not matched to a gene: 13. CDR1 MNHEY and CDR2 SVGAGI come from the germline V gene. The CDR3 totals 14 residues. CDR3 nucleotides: TGTGCCAGCAGACCAGACAGGGAACCGGGGAAGCTGTTTTTT. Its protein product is CASRPDREPGKLFF.

CDR3 nucleotides: TGTGCCAGCAGCTTGCAGGGGGCTTCGGGAAACACCATATATTTT. It specifies CASSLQGASGNTIYF. The J gene is TRBJ1-3, the V gene TRBV5-4; TRBD1 agrees at 8 bases. The germline V gene encodes CDR1 SGHNT and CDR2 YYREEE (reference sequence). Trimming took 1 base from V and 4 from J; bases not matched to a gene: 4. The CDR3 length is 15 residues. The full variable domain, completed using reference TRBV5-4 and TRBJ1-3, is ETGVTQSPTHLIKTRGQQVTLRCSSQSGHNTVSWYQQALGQGPQFIFQYYREEENGRGNFPPRFSGLQFPNYSSELNVNALELDDSALYLCASSLQGASGNTIYFGEGSWLTVV.

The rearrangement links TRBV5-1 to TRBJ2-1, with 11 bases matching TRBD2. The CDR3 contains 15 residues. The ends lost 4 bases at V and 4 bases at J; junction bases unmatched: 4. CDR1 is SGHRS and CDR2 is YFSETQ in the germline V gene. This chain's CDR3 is CASSPGLAEYNEQFF. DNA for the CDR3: TGCGCCAGCAGCCCGGGACTAGCGGAATACAATGAGCAGTTCTTC.

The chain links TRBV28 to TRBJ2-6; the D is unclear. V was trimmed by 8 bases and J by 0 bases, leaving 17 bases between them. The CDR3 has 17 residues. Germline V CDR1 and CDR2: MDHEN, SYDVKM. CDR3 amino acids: CASPRRSPLSGANVLTF. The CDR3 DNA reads TGTGCCAGCCCACGACGGTCGCCCCTCTCTGGGGCCAACGTCCTGACTTTC.